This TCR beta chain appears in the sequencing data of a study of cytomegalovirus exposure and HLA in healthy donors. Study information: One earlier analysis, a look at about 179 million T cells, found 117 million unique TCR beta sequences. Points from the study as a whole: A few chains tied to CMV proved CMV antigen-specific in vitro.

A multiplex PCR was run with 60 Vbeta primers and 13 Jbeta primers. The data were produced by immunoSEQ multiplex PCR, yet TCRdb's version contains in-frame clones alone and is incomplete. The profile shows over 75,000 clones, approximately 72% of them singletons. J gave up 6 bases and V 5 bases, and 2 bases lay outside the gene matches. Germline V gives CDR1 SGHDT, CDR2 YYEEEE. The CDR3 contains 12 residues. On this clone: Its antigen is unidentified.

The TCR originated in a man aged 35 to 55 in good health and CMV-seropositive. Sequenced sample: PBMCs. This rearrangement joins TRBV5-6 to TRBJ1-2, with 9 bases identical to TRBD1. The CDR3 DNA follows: TGTGCCAGCAGAGACAGGGGGAATGGCTACACCTTC. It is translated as CASRDRGNGYTF.